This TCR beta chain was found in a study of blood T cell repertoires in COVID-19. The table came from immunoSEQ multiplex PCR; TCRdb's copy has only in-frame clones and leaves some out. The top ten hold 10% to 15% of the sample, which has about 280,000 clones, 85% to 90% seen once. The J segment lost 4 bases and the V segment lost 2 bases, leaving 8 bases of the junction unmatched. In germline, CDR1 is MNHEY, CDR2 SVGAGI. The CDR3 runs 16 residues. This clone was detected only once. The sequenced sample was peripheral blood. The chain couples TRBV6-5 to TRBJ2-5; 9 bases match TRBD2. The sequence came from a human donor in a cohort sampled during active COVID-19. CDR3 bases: TGTGCCAGCAGTTACCGGTATGCGGGAGGGCGAGAGACCCAGTACTTC. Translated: CASSYRYAGGRETQYF.